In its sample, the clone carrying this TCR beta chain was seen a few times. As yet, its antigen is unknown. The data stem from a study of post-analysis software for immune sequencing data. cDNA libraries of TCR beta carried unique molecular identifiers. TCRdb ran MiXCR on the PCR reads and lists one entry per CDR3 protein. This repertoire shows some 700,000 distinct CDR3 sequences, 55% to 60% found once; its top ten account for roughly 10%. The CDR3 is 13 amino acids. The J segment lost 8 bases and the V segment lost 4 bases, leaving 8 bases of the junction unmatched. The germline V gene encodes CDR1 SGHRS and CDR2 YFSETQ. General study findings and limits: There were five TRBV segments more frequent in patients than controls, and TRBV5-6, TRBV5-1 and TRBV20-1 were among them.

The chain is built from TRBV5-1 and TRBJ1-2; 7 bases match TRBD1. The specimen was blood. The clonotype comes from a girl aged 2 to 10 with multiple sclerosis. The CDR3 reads CASSPTGDRGYTF. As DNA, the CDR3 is TGCGCCAGCAGCCCCACAGGGGATAGGGGCTACACCTTC. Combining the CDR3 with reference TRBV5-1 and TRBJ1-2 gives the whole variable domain KAGVTQTPRYLIKTRGQQVTLSCSPISGHRSVSWYQQTPGQGLQFLFEYFSETQRNKGNFPGRFSGRQFSNSRSEMNVSTLELGDSALYLCASSPTGDRGYTFGSGTRLTVV.